The clone carrying this TCR beta chain was seen a few times. What it binds is unknown. The authors ran a second PCR of 7 to 11 cycles using a sample-barcoded 5' primer and a J-beta primer mix. TCRdb reprocessed the 5' RACE reads via MiXCR and lists one record per CDR3 protein. This table has just under 750,000 distinct CDR3 sequences, 20% to 25% appearing once. V gave up 6 bases and J gave up 3 bases; unmatched junction bases: 10. Germline loops: CDR1 MNHNY, CDR2 SVGAGI (reference sequence). CDR3 length: 15 residues. This specimen belongs to a study of blood T cells in healthy people across ages. Findings and caveats of the study: It was not known whether donors were CMV positive (a possible confounder of expanded clonotype changes).

The V gene is TRBV6-6, the J gene TRBJ2-7; TRBD2 matches at 8 bases. The clonotype was recovered from an older man in good health. Material: blood. In DNA, the CDR3 is TGTGCCAGCAGACGGGATAGCGGGGTGGTCTACGAGCAGTACTTC. It is translated as CASRRDSGVVYEQYF.